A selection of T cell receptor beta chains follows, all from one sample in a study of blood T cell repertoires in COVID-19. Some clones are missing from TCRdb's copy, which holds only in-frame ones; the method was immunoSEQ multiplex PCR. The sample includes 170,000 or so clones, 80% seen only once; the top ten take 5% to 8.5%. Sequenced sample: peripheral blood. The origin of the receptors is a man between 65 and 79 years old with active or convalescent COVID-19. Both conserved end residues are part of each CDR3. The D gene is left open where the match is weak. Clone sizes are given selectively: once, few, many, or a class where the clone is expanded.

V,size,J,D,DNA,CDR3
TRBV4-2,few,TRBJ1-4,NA,TGTGCCAGCAGACAAACCTTAACACAAGAAAAACTGTTTTTT,CASRQTLTQEKLFF
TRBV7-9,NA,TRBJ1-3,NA,TGTGCCAGCAGCCGACAGTCCTACTCTGGAAACACCATATATTTT,CASSRQSYSGNTIYF
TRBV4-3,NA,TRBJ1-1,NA,TGCGCCAGCAGCGTACTGGGGGGTGAAGCTTTCTTT,CASSVLGGEAFF
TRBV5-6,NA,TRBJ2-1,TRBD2,TGTGCCAGCAGCCAACTAGCGGTCAGGTGGGGGTCTTACAATGAGCAGTTCTTC,CASSQLAVRWGSYNEQFF
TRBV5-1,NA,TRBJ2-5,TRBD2,TGCGCCAGCAGCCGTAGCAGAGGGGAGGGGGAGACCCAGTACTTC,CASSRSRGEGETQYF
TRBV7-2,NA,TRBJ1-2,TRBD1,TGTGCCAGCAGCTTCGGCGCAGGGGGCAACTATGGCTACACCTTC,CASSFGAGGNYGYTF
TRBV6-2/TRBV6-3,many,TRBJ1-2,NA,TGTGCCAGCAGCCCCCCCTACTATGGCTACACCTTC,CASSPPYYGYTF
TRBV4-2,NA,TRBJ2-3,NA,TGTGCCAGCACCCCTTCTGGCGGAGGTAGCACAGATACGCAGTATTTT,CASTPSGGGSTDTQYF
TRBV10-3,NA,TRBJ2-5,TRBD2,TGTGCCGCGGGGGGGGAGACCCAGTACTTC,CAAGGETQYF
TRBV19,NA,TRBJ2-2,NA,TGTGCCAGTAGTATGTTTGTAGGAGGGGTCACCGGGGAGCTGTTTTTT,CASSMFVGGVTGELFF
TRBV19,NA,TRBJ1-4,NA,TGTGCCAGTAGTATCAGGGGCAATGAAAAACTGTTTTTT,CASSIRGNEKLFF
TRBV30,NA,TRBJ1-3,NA,TGTGCGTTGGAGATTGCTTCCTCTGGAAACACCATATATTTT,CALEIASSGNTIYF
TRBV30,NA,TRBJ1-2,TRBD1,TGTGCCTGGACCCGGACAGGTACAGGTGGCTACACCTTC,CAWTRTGTGGYTF
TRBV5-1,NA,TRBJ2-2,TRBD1,TGCGCCAGCAGCTTGGTGGGACAGGGCAACACCGGGGAGCTGTTTTTT,CASSLVGQGNTGELFF
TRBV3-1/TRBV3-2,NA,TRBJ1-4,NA,TGTGCCAGCAGCCAAGGACCCTCCGCAAAGGGGCTGTTTTTT,CASSQGPSAKGLFF
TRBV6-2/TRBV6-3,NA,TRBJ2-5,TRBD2,TGTGCCAGCAGTTACTCAACGCCGGGAGGGCCTCGAGAGACCCAGTACTTC,CASSYSTPGGPRETQYF
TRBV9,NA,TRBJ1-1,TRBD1,TGTGCCATGAAACAGGGGTGGAACACTGAAGCTTTCTTT,CAMKQGWNTEAFF
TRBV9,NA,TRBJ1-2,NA,TGTGCCAGCAGCGTAGCGGTCGGCTATGGCTACACCTTC,CASSVAVGYGYTF
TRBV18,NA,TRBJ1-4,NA,TGTGCCAGCTCACCAAGGGGCGGGGGTCATGAAAAACTGTTTTTT,CASSPRGGGHEKLFF
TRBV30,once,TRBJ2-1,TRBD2,TGTGCCTGGAGTCCGACTAGCGGGGGCTACAATGAGCAGTTCTTC,CAWSPTSGGYNEQFF
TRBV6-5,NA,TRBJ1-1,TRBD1,TGTGCCACCCAAGTAGCAGGGGGTGGGACTGAAGCTTTCTTT,CATQVAGGGTEAFF
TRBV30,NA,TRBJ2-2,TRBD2,TGTGCCTGGAGCCGTGGGAGGGTAAACACCGGGGAGCTGTTTTTT,CAWSRGRVNTGELFF
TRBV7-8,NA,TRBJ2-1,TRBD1,TGTGCCAGCAGCCCCCGACAGGGGGCGAATGAGCAGTTCTTC,CASSPRQGANEQFF
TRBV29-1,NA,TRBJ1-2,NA,TGCAGCGTTGAGAGGGACACTTCTAACTATGGCTACACCTTC,CSVERDTSNYGYTF
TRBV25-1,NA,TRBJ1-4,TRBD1,TGTGCCAGCAGTGAGTTGACAGGGCCTGCAACTAATGAAAAACTGTTTTTT,CASSELTGPATNEKLFF
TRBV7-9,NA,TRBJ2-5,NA,TGTGCCAGCAACCCCACGGGTGGGACCCAGTACTTC,CASNPTGGTQYF
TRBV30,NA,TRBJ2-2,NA,TGTGCCTGGAGCCCAGGGGCGTCGAACACCGGGGAGCTGTTTTTT,CAWSPGASNTGELFF
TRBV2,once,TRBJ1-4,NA,TGTGCCAGCAGTGAAGGGGGCAGGGGTCGGGAAAAACTGTTTTTT,CASSEGGRGREKLFF
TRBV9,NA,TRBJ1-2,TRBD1,TGTGCCAGCAGCGTAGTGGGACAGCCCTATGGCTACACCTTC,CASSVVGQPYGYTF
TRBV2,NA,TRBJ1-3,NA,TGTGCCAGCAGTGATCTATCTTCTGGAAACACCATATATTTT,CASSDLSSGNTIYF
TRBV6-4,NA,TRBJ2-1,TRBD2,TGTGCCAGCAGTCCGGGGGGCTCCTACAATGAGCAGTTCTTC,CASSPGGSYNEQFF
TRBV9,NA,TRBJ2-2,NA,TGTGCCAGCAGATTCGGACAGAACACCGGGGAGCTGTTTTTT,CASRFGQNTGELFF
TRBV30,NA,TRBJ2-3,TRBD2,TGTGCCTGGAGTGGGACCGGGAGGGATACAGATACGCAGTATTTT,CAWSGTGRDTDTQYF
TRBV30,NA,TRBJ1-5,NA,TGTGCCTGGAGTAAGGAGTCGGGTCAGCCCCAGCATTTT,CAWSKESGQPQHF
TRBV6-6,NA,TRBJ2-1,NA,TGTGCCAGCAGTTACACGGGAACCTACAATGAGCAGTTCTTC,CASSYTGTYNEQFF
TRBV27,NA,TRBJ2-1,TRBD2,TGTGCCAGCAGTTTAGCGGGAGGATGGGATGAGCAGTTCTTC,CASSLAGGWDEQFF
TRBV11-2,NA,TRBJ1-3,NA,TGTGCCAGCAGCTTTAGACAGGAACCCACCTCTGGAAACACCATATATTTT,CASSFRQEPTSGNTIYF
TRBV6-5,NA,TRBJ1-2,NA,TGTGCCAGCAGAGGCGGACAGACCGATAACTATGGCTACACCTTC,CASRGGQTDNYGYTF
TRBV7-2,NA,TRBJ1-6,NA,TGTGCCAGCAGCTTACTGGGGACTGGCTCACCCCTCCACTTT,CASSLLGTGSPLHF
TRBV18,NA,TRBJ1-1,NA,TGTGCCAGCAAAAAGACAGCTGATCTCCCTGAAGCTTTCTTT,CASKKTADLPEAFF
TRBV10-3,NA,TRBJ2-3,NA,TGTGCCATCAGTGCCCCTAGTACAGATACGCAGTATTTT,CAISAPSTDTQYF
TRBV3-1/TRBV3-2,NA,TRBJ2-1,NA,TGTGCCAGCAGCCAACAGGGAGGCTCCTACAATGAGCAGTTCTTC,CASSQQGGSYNEQFF
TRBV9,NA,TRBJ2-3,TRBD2,TGTGCCAGCAGCGTTGGAACTAGCGGAGCCGAAGATACGCAGTATTTT,CASSVGTSGAEDTQYF
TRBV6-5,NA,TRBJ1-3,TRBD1,TGTGCCAGCACTCCGGACAGGGGCGGGTACACCATATATTTT,CASTPDRGGYTIYF
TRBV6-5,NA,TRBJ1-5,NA,TGTGCCAGCAGGCTAGAGACAGGAGCTCAGCCCCAGCATTTT,CASRLETGAQPQHF
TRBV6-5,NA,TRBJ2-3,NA,TGTGCCAGCAGAAACCAAGCGGGAGATACGCAGTATTTT,CASRNQAGDTQYF
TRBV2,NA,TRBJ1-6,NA,TGTGCCAGCAGTGATCTCGGGCAGGGTGGTTCACCCCTCCACTTT,CASSDLGQGGSPLHF
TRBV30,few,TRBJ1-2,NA,TGTGCCTGGAGTGTCTTGGGGCCCATAGAAGGCTACACCTTC,CAWSVLGPIEGYTF
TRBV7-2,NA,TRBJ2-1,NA,TGTGCCAGCAGCTCAGGGGACCCATACAATGAGCAGTTCTTC,CASSSGDPYNEQFF